Listed here are 9 T cell receptor beta chains from one sample, sequenced in a study of technical replicates of blood from a few donors. Data came from immunoSEQ multiplex PCR; TCRdb stores just in-frame clones and leaves some out. The sample shows around 60,000 clones, 80% to 95% of them seen only once. The sequencing sample was made of PBMCs. All receptors come from a human donor in good health. Some clones in this sample may be carry-over from other donors' samples.

The J gene is TRBJ1-1, the V gene TRBV5-6; no definite D call. The V gene's germline CDR1 is SGHDT and CDR2 YYEEEE. The germline V and J ends were trimmed by 4 bases and 2 bases, with 15 bases remaining between them. The CDR3 is 15 residues long. The CDR3 protein is CASSLPFRVNTEAFF. The DNA for the CDR3 is TGTGCCAGCAGCCTTCCATTCCGGGTCAACACTGAAGCTTTCTTT. The full variable domain, in which reference TRBV5-6 and TRBJ1-1 provide the parts outside the CDR3, is DAGVTQSPTHLIKTRGQQVTLRCSPKSGHDTVSWYQQALGQGPQFIFQYYEEEERQRGNFPDRFSGHQFPNYSSELNVNALLLGDSALYLCASSLPFRVNTEAFFGQGTRLTVV.

The gene calls are TRBV6-5 and TRBJ2-6, with D maybe TRBD1 (5 bases). Trimming cost V 6 bases and J 0 bases, with 9 bases left between them. The CDR3 covers 15 residues. Germline V CDR1 and CDR2: MNHEY, SVGAGI. The CDR3, as DNA: TGTGCCAGCAGGCTAGACAGCTCTGGGGCCAACGTCCTGACTTTC. Translation gives CASRLDSSGANVLTF.

V and J are TRBV4-3 and TRBJ2-2, with 7 bases lining up with TRBD2. After removal of 0 bases from V and 1 base from J, the junction contained 5 bases not matched to a gene. CDR1 is LGHNA and CDR2 is YSLEER in the germline V gene. This CDR3 spans 17 amino acids. The CDR3 sequence: CASSQEFASGNTGELFF. The CDR3 DNA reads as TGCGCCAGCAGCCAAGAGTTCGCTAGCGGGAACACCGGGGAGCTGTTTTTT.

Turning to this clone: The same CDR3 can be traced to other DNA sequences in this sample. The chain links TRBV10-3 to TRBJ1-5; a weak D match, TRBD1 (6 bases). Trimming pared 3 bases from V and 5 bases from J, leaving 11 bases between. This CDR3 region has 14 residues. Per germline, CDR1 ENHRY and CDR2 SYGVKD. As DNA, the CDR3 is TGTGCCATCAGTGACAGGGGAGGGGATCAGCCCCAGCATTTT. Protein sequence: CAISDRGGDQPQHF.

This sequence joins TRBV29-1 and TRBJ1-1; D is unresolved. The CDR3 spans 12 residues. Germline CDR1 is SQVTM and CDR2 is ANQGSEA. V lost 4 bases, J lost 1 base, and 7 bases lay in between. In nucleotides, the CDR3 is TGCAGCGTTGGTAGACAGAACACTGAAGCTTTCTTT. This translates into CSVGRQNTEAFF.

The rearrangement uses TRBV7-2 and TRBJ1-3, with D possibly being TRBD1 (6 bases). V was cut by 1 base and J by 4 bases, with 11 bases left in between. Germline CDR1 SGHTA, CDR2 FQGNSA. The CDR3 is 15 residues long. This CDR3 is CASSLGSGAGNTIYF. The DNA of the CDR3 is TGTGCCAGCAGCTTAGGTTCAGGGGCCGGAAACACCATATATTTT.

The chain recombines TRBV4-3 with TRBJ1-3; 7 bases are shared with TRBD1. The CDR3 is made up of 17 amino acids. The ends lost 1 base at V and 0 bases at J; junction bases unmatched: 6. The germline gives CDR1 LGHNA, CDR2 YSLEER. CDR3 residues: CASSQAPRGNSGNTIYF. In DNA, the CDR3 is TGCGCCAGCAGCCAAGCGCCCAGGGGGAACTCTGGAAACACCATATATTTT.

This chain joins TRBV9 and TRBJ2-7, with 11 bases that match TRBD2. J was trimmed by 5 bases and V by 4 bases; bases with no gene match: 8. The germline V gene encodes CDR1 SGDLS and CDR2 YYNGEE. There are 15 residues in the CDR3. Here the CDR3 reads CASSPRLAGIHEQYF. In DNA, the CDR3 is TGTGCCAGCAGCCCGAGACTAGCGGGAATCCACGAGCAGTACTTC.

V usage is TRBV5-1 and J usage is TRBJ1-3, with TRBD1 matching over 9 bases. Germline trimming cut 1 base from V and 3 bases from J; bases unmatched to any gene: 5. In germline, CDR1 is SGHRS, CDR2 YFSETQ. The CDR3 extends over 16 amino acids. CDR3 DNA sequence: TGCGCCAGCAGCTTGTCCGGGACAGGGTTTGGAAACACCATATATTTT. Translating gives CASSLSGTGFGNTIYF.